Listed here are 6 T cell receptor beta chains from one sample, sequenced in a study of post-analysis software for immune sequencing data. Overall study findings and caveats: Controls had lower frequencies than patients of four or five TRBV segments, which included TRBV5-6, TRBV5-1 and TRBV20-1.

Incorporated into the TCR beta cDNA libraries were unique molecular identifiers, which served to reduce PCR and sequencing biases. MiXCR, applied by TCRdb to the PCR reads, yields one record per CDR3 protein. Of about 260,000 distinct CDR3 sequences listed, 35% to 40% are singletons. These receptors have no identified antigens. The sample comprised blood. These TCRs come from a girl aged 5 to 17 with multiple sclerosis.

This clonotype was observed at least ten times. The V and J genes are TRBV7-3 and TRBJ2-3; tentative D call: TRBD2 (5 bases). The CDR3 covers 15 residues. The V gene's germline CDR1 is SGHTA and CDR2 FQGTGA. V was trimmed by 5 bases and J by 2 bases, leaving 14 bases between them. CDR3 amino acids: CASSRAGSSTDTQYF. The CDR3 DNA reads TGTGCCAGCAGCCGCGCGGGCTCGTCCACAGATACGCAGTATTTT.

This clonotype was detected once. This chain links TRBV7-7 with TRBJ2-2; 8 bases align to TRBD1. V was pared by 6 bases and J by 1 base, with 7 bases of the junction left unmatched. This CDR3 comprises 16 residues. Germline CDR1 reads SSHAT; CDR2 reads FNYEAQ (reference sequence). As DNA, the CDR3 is TGTGCCAGCAGACCTGGACAGGGAAAGAACACCGGGGAGCTGTTTTTT. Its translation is CASRPGQGKNTGELFF.

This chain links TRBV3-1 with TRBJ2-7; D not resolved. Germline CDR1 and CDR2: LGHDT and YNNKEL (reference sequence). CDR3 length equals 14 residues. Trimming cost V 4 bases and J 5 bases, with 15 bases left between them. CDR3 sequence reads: CASSPLRAVHEQYF. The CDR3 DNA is TGTGCCAGCAGCCCTCTAAGGGCGGTCCACGAGCAGTACTTC.

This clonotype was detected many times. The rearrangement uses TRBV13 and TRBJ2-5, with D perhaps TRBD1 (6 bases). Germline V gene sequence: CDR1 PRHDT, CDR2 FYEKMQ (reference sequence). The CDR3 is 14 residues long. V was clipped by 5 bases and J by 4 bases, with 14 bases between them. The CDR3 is CASSGATGTETQYF. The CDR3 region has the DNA TGTGCCAGCAGCGGCGCCACAGGGACAGAGACCCAGTACTTC.

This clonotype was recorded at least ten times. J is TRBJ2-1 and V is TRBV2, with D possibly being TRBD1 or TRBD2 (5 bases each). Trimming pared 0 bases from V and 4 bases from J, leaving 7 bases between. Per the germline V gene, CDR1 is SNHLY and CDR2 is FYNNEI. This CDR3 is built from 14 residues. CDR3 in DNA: TGTGCCAGCAGTGAAGCGAGGGGTTACAATGAGCAGTTCTTC. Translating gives CASSEARGYNEQFF.

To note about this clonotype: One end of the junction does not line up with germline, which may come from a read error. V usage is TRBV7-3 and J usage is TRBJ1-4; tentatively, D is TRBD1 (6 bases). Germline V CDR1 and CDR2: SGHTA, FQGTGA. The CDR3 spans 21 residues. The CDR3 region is CASSLTFWGRGPVATNEKLYF. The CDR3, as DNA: TGTGCCAGCAGCTTAACGTTTTGGGGCAGGGGTCCCGTCGCAACTAATGAAAAACTGTATTTT.